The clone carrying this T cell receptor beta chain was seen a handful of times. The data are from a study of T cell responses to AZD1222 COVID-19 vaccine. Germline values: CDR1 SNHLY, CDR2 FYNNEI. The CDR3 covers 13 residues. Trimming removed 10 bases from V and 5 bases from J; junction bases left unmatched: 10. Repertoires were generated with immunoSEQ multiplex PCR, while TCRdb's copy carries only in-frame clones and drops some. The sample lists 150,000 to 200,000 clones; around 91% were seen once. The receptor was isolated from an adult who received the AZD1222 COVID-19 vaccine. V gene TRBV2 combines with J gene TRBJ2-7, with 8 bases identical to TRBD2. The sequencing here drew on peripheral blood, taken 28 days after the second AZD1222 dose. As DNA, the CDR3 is TGTGCCATCCGACTAGCGCGACCTCACGAGCAGTACTTC. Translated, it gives CAIRLARPHEQYF.